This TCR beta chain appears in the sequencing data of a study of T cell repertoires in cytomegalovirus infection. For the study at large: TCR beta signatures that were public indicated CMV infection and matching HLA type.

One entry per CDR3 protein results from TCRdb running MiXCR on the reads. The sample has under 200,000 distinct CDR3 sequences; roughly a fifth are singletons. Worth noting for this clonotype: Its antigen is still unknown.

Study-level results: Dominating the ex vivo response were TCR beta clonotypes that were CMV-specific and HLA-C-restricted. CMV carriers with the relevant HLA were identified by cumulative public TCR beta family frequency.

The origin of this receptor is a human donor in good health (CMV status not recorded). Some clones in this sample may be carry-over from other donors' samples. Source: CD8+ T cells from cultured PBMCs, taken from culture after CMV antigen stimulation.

CDR3 in amino acids: CASGSYGYTF. The CDR3 coding sequence is TGTGCCAGCGGCTCATATGGCTACACCTTC. The chain has TRBV12-3 or TRBV12-4 and TRBJ1-2; no clear D. This CDR3 region has 10 residues. Trimming cost V 8 bases and J 5 bases, with 6 bases left between them.